The clone carrying this TCR beta chain was recorded only once. How the authors handled the data: Reference gene primer amplification yielded estimated nucleated cell counts. Clones were sequenced by immunoSEQ multiplex PCR, and TCRdb holds only the in-frame ones, with some missing. That table is the source of V, J and clone size, and D and trimming were worked out from the DNA. The data show about 120,000 clones, 90% seen once. This sample was included in a study of blood T cell repertoires in COVID-19. Study overall: Collection of acute and convalescent COVID-19 samples took place in the United States, Italy and Spain.

Seattle enrolled patients during active infection and tracked them longitudinally. This CDR3 is 15 amino acids long. The germline V gene has CDR1 SGDLS and CDR2 YYNGEE. Between the trimmed V and J ends, which lost 4 bases and 1 base, there was a span of 14 bases. Source material: peripheral blood. The chain uses TRBV9 and TRBJ1-2; D unclear. This receptor was obtained from a woman aged 55-69 years with COVID-19, enrolled during active disease. CDR3 protein: CASSPHERLNYGYTF. CDR3 DNA: TGTGCCAGCAGCCCCCACGAGCGGCTTAACTATGGCTACACCTTC.